A selection of T cell receptor beta chains follows, all from one sample in a study of T-cell memory formation after mild COVID-19. TCRdb analysed the 5' RACE reads with MiXCR anew, one entry per CDR3 protein. The repertoire holds under 250,000 distinct CDR3 sequences, with over 8.5% as singletons. Sequences were obtained from PBMCs or a T cell subset sorted from them (not recorded which). The receptors originated from a man between 18 and 35 years old who had mild COVID-19 (a few samples of this study predate the infection). Cell type and time point are not known. Both conserved end residues are part of each CDR3. D genes are given only for firm matches. Size is stated for part of the rows, as once, few or many counts, or as a class when the clone is expanded.

j_call | clone_size | v_call | d_call | cdr3_nt | cdr3_aa
TRBJ1-1 | many | TRBV20-1 | TRBD1 | TGCAGTGCCTCGGGGGGTGCAGGGGGCTTCGGTGAAGCTTTCTTT | CSASGGAGGFGEAFF
TRBJ2-5 | few | TRBV25-1 | - | TGTGCCAGCAGCCCTCTCGGGAGGGGGCAGTCTAAAGAGACCCAGTACTTC | CASSPLGRGQSKETQYF
TRBJ1-6 | - | TRBV3-1 | - | TGTGCCAGCAGCCAAAGTAAAGGTGGGACACCCCTCCACTTT | CASSQSKGGTPLHF
TRBJ2-7 | - | TRBV29-1 | - | TGCAGCGTTGAAGTGGCCGGAACCTACGAGCAGTACTTC | CSVEVAGTYEQYF
TRBJ1-2 | few | TRBV20-1 | - | TGCAGTGCTAGAGGTCGTCCAGGCAGAGCTAACTATGGCTACACCTTC | CSARGRPGRANYGYTF
TRBJ2-1 | many | TRBV5-1 | TRBD1 | TGCGCCAGCAGCTTCCAACAGGGGTCGGGTGAGCAGTTCTTC | CASSFQQGSGEQFF
TRBJ2-1 | - | TRBV3-1 | TRBD2 | TGTGCCAGCAGCCAAAGCGGGGGGACTGAGCAGTTCTTC | CASSQSGGTEQFF
TRBJ2-7 | few | TRBV20-1 | - | TGCAGTGCTAGGACATCTCCTACCTACGAGCAGTACTTC | CSARTSPTYEQYF
TRBJ1-3 | - | TRBV5-1 | TRBD1 | TGCGCCAGCAGCAAAGGACAGGGTTACTCTGGAAACACCATATATTTT | CASSKGQGYSGNTIYF
TRBJ2-2 | many | TRBV2 | - | TGTGCCACACTATCCGGGACAACGAACACCGGGGAGCTGTTTTTT | CATLSGTTNTGELFF
TRBJ1-4 | - | TRBV23-1 | - | TGCGCCAGCAGTCCCTCGGGGGCGGATGAAAAACTGTTTTTT | CASSPSGADEKLFF
TRBJ1-2 | few | TRBV19 | - | TGTGCCAGTAGTATAGGCTATGGCTACACCTTC | CASSIGYGYTF